The following is a T cell receptor (beta chain) sequence with its context. TCRdb passed the 5' RACE reads through MiXCR, listing each CDR3 protein once. The table lists around 1.7 million distinct CDR3 sequences, around a third of them singletons. This sample is drawn from a study of identical twins. This CDR3 region has 13 residues. Trimming removed 8 bases from V and 7 bases from J, with 14 bases in between. Per germline, CDR1 MNHEY and CDR2 SVGAGI. This chain connects TRBV6-5 to TRBJ1-4; possibly TRBD1 for D (6 bases). The source is a newborn girl in good health. The sequencing input was cord blood. The CDR3 coding sequence is TGTGCCAGCGGCCCGGGGGGGCCTGAAAAACTGTTTTTT. This encodes CASGPGGPEKLFF.